The 25 T cell receptor beta chains presented below share a single source sample, sequenced in a study of T cell responses to AZD1222 COVID-19 vaccine. Clones were read by immunoSEQ multiplex PCR, and TCRdb kept only the in-frame ones, dropping some. The sample has about 120,000 clones; around 94% are singletons. The starting material was peripheral blood, obtained on day 0 of AZD1222 vaccination. Every receptor here comes from an adult in good health.

V and J are TRBV5-6 and TRBJ1-5; no reliable D call. Trimming shortened V by 3 bases and J by 5 bases, and 6 bases separated the two germline ends. The CDR3 sequence is 12 residues long. Germline V gene data show CDR1 as SGHDT and CDR2 as YYEEEE. CDR3 protein: CASSWADQPQHF. DNA of the CDR3: TGTGCCAGCAGCTGGGCAGATCAGCCCCAGCATTTT.

V and J are TRBV6-5 and TRBJ2-5, with 9 bases matching TRBD1. This CDR3 is built from 15 residues. V lost 0 bases to trimming and J lost 5 bases; unmatched junction nucleotides: 4. Looked up from germline, CDR1 is MNHEY and CDR2 is SVGAGI. CDR3: CASSYSGTGWETQYF. The DNA for the CDR3 is TGTGCCAGCAGTTACTCGGGGACAGGGTGGGAGACCCAGTACTTC.

V gene TRBV24-1 combines with J gene TRBJ2-3; D gene ambiguous. V was clipped by 4 bases and J by 0 bases, with 10 bases between them. The CDR3 is 15 amino acids. Germline CDR1 KGHDR, CDR2 SFDVKD. The CDR3 is CATSDTSDSTDTQYF. The CDR3 nucleotides read TGTGCCACCAGTGACACCTCGGACAGCACAGATACGCAGTATTTT.

The chain joins TRBV24-1 to TRBJ2-1; TRBD2 matches at 7 bases. The CDR3 is made up of 16 amino acids. CDR1 KGHDR and CDR2 SFDVKD come from the germline V gene. J was trimmed by 4 bases and V by 6 bases; bases with no gene match: 11. The CDR3 is CATSMVLGEGYNEQFF. The CDR3 DNA is TGTGCCACCAGTATGGTCCTCGGGGAGGGATACAATGAGCAGTTCTTC.

V is TRBV2 and J is TRBJ1-1; the D is unclear. The CDR3 length is 14 residues. Per the germline V gene, CDR1 is SNHLY and CDR2 is FYNNEI. Trimming stripped 2 bases from V and 0 bases from J, with 7 bases between. The CDR3 is CASSESEVNTEAFF. The CDR3 nucleotides are TGTGCCAGCAGTGAAAGCGAGGTGAACACTGAAGCTTTCTTT.

The chain carries TRBV30 and TRBJ2-7, with 7 bases fitting TRBD2. The V and J ends lost 3 bases and 5 bases, in that order; junction bases with no gene match: 10. CDR1 is GTSNPN and CDR2 is SVGIG in the germline V gene (reference sequence). This CDR3 is 14 amino acids long. CDR3 residues: CAWSGGRGVNEQYV. The CDR3 DNA reads TGTGCCTGGAGCGGCGGGAGAGGTGTAAACGAGCAGTACGTC.

The V and J genes are TRBV5-4 and TRBJ1-2; D might be TRBD1 (5 bases). The CDR3 sequence is 14 residues long. The germline CDR1 and CDR2 sequences are SGHNT and YYREEE (reference sequence). V was trimmed by 0 bases and J by 6 bases, leaving 12 bases between them. Here the CDR3 DNA reads TGTGCCAGCAGCTTGGTTGGCAGGGTGGATGGCTACACCTTC. This codes for CASSLVGRVDGYTF. The variable domain in full, completed from reference TRBV5-4 and TRBJ1-2, reads ETGVTQSPTHLIKTRGQQVTLRCSSQSGHNTVSWYQQALGQGPQFIFQYYREEENGRGNFPPRFSGLQFPNYSSELNVNALELDDSALYLCASSLVGRVDGYTFGSGTRLTVV.

The J gene is TRBJ2-2, the V gene TRBV6-5; D not certain. The germline gives CDR1 MNHEY, CDR2 SVGAGI. The length of the CDR3 is 11 residues. The germline V and J ends were trimmed by 7 bases and 6 bases, with 6 bases remaining between them. This CDR3 is CASTFSGELFF. The CDR3 nucleotides read TGTGCCAGCACATTTTCCGGGGAGCTGTTTTTT.

The chain combines TRBV19 with TRBJ1-1; D ambiguous. CDR1 LNHDA and CDR2 SQIVND come from the germline V gene (reference sequence). V shed 7 bases and J shed 0 bases, with 3 bases lying between them. This CDR3 has 11 amino acids. CDR3 DNA sequence: TGTGCCAGTAAAATGAACACTGAAGCTTTCTTT. Protein product: CASKMNTEAFF.

The chain joins TRBV7-6 to TRBJ1-4; TRBD1 is a possible D gene (6 bases). With 7 bases removed from V and 8 bases from J, the gap between germline ends came to 23 bases. Per the germline V gene, CDR1 is SGHVS and CDR2 is FNYEAQ. The CDR3 has 16 amino acids. CDR3 residues: CASTWGLQGRAEKLFF. CDR3 sequence (DNA): TGTGCCAGCACTTGGGGATTACAGGGAAGAGCCGAAAAACTGTTTTTT.

This clone appeared a few times. This chain joins TRBV6-2 or TRBV6-3 and TRBJ1-2; TRBD1 matches at 9 bases. V shed 2 bases and J 1 base; nucleotides not matched to a gene: 8. There are 17 residues in the CDR3. Germline CDR1 reads MNHEY; CDR2 reads SVGEGT. DNA of the CDR3: TGTGCCAGCAGTTACCCCACAGGGGGCCTCCTTAACTATGGCTACACCTTC. Its protein product is CASSYPTGGLLNYGYTF.

The V gene is TRBV6-5, the J gene TRBJ2-7; 7 bases align to TRBD1. The CDR3 covers 13 residues. The germline V gene encodes CDR1 MNHEY and CDR2 SVGAGI. V trimming: 6 bases; J trimming: 3 bases; junction bases outside the gene matches: 5. The CDR3 protein is CASRDRRIYEQYF. CDR3 DNA sequence: TGTGCCAGCAGGGACAGGAGGATCTACGAGCAGTACTTC.

This chain joins TRBV6-6 and TRBJ1-5; unclear D gene. There are 15 residues in the CDR3. V was pared by 8 bases and J by 4 bases, with 18 bases between. CDR1 and CDR2 from the germline V gene are MNHNY and SVGAGI (reference sequence). CDR3 coding DNA: TGTGCCAGCTTCCGGAGTGAGGCATTAAATCAGCCCCAGCATTTT. As protein: CASFRSEALNQPQHF.

This chain uses TRBV6-2 or TRBV6-3 with TRBJ2-7; D is uncertain. Trimming took off 0 bases at V and 6 bases at J, with 12 bases between the two ends. CDR3 length: 14 amino acids. Germline values: CDR1 MNHEY, CDR2 SVGEGT. Written as DNA, the CDR3 is TGTGCCAGCAGTTACTCGGTGTTACCTCCCGAGCAGTACGTC. Translating gives CASSYSVLPPEQYV.

The rearrangement uses TRBV24-1 and TRBJ1-5, with D hard to call. Germline V lookup: CDR1 KGHDR, CDR2 SFDVKD. The CDR3 length is 14 residues. The V and J ends lost 3 bases and 6 bases respectively, with 11 bases between them. CDR3 sequence (DNA): TGTGCCACCAGTGATGTTGGGGTAGGTCAGCCCCAGCATTTT. Protein: CATSDVGVGQPQHF.

The gene calls are TRBV18 and TRBJ1-6; TRBD1 is a possible D gene (5 bases). The CDR3 runs 14 residues. V was shortened by 2 bases and J by 7 bases, with 9 bases between the two germline ends. Germline CDR1 is KGHSH and CDR2 is LQKENI. In DNA form, the CDR3 reads TGTGCCAGCTCACCAACACAGGAGAATTCACCCCTCCACTTT. Translated: CASSPTQENSPLHF.

The chain uses TRBV6-1 and TRBJ1-5, with D maybe TRBD1 (5 bases). This CDR3 spans 18 amino acids. CDR1 MNHNS and CDR2 SASEGT come from the germline V gene. Trimming cost V 4 bases and J 1 base, with 20 bases left between them. For the CDR3, the DNA is TGTGCCAGCAGTGCCCGGTCGGGGACGGTCAGAAGCAATCAGCCCCAGCATTTT. This gives the protein CASSARSGTVRSNQPQHF.

CDR3 protein: CASSGADSYEQYF. The CDR3 nucleotides are TGTGCCAGCTCAGGGGCGGATTCCTACGAGCAGTACTTC. The V call is TRBV2, the J call TRBJ2-7, with D possibly TRBD1 on 6 matching bases. CDR3 size: 13 residues. Trimming took off 8 bases at V and 1 base at J, with 12 bases between the two ends. The V gene's germline CDR1 is SNHLY and CDR2 FYNNEI.

The rearrangement joins TRBV27 to TRBJ1-2; D may be TRBD1 (6 bases). The CDR3 is 15 residues long. The germline V gene has CDR1 MNHEY and CDR2 SMNVEV (reference sequence). With 5 bases removed from V and 5 bases from J, the gap between germline ends came to 18 bases. CDR3 DNA sequence: TGTGCCAGCAGTGCCCTCGGGGGGGCGTCATATGGCTACACCTTC. Translation: CASSALGGASYGYTF.

The CDR3: CASSGIESNQPQHF. As DNA, the CDR3 is TGTGCCAGCTCAGGGATCGAGAGCAATCAGCCCCAGCATTTT. The J gene is TRBJ1-5, the V gene TRBV2; D possibly corresponds to TRBD1 (5 bases). CDR3 length: 14 amino acids. Germline V gene lookup returns CDR1 SNHLY and CDR2 FYNNEI. The V end lost 8 bases, the J end lost 1 base, and 12 bases lay between the germline ends.

The V call is TRBV11-2, the J call TRBJ2-1; D perhaps matches TRBD2 (6 bases). The CDR3 length is 16 residues. The V end lost 1 base, the J end lost 3 bases, and 13 bases lay between the germline ends. Germline loops: CDR1 SGHAT, CDR2 FQNNGV. The CDR3 region is CASSLGPLAYYNEQFF. The CDR3 coding sequence is TGTGCCAGCAGCTTAGGACCGCTAGCGTACTACAATGAGCAGTTCTTC.

The V call is TRBV2, the J call TRBJ1-1; possibly TRBD1 for D (6 bases). The germline V gene has CDR1 SNHLY and CDR2 FYNNEI. The V end lost 6 bases, the J end lost 0 bases, and 11 bases lay between the germline ends. The CDR3 is 14 amino acids. CDR3 sequence (DNA): TGTGCCAGCAGGCCCGGACAGTTGAACACTGAAGCTTTCTTT. Translated: CASRPGQLNTEAFF.

The V call is TRBV9, the J call TRBJ1-1; D unclear. Germline V gene lookup returns CDR1 SGDLS and CDR2 YYNGEE. The V end lost 0 bases, the J end lost 0 bases, and 6 bases lay between the germline ends. The CDR3 runs 14 residues. The CDR3 here is CASSVGEMNTEAFF. CDR3 sequence (DNA): TGTGCCAGCAGCGTAGGCGAAATGAACACTGAAGCTTTCTTT.

This clone was picked up one time. CDR3 amino acids: CASSQPRGQAYNEQFF. CDR3 coding DNA: TGCGCCAGCAGCCAACCCCGGGGACAGGCCTACAATGAGCAGTTCTTC. The rearrangement links TRBV4-1 to TRBJ2-1; 8 nucleotides match TRBD1. Unmatched junction bases numbered 5, after V lost 2 bases and J lost 2 bases. Germline values: CDR1 MGHRA, CDR2 YSYEKL. The CDR3 extends over 16 amino acids.

The V and J genes are TRBV11-2 and TRBJ2-1; D is unresolved. Trimming stripped 5 bases from V and 9 bases from J, with 14 bases between. CDR1 is SGHAT, CDR2 FQNNGV, per germline. The CDR3 contains 13 residues. The CDR3 DNA reads TGTGCCAGCAGCCCGGACCCGACGGGTGAGCAGTTCTTC. Amino acids: CASSPDPTGEQFF.